The rows below give T cell receptor beta chains drawn from one sample of a study of preoperative IRX-2 immunotherapy in early breast cancer. TCRdb's copy holds only in-frame clones and misses some; the assay was immunoSEQ multiplex PCR. The table records around 43,000 clones, 60% to 80% of them present only once. Specimen: tumor tissue, collected after IRX-2 immunotherapy. These receptors were taken from a human donor with breast cancer. CDR3s include the opening cysteine and the closing phenylalanine or tryptophan. The D gene is left open where the match is weak. Part of the rows lack a size; the others show once, few, many or a class for expanded clones.

clone_size,j_call,v_call,d_call,cdr3_nt,cdr3_aa
.,TRBJ2-7,TRBV28,TRBD2,TGTGCCAGCAGTTTACAGGGACTAGCGGGCCTCGAGCAGTACTTC,CASSLQGLAGLEQYF
.,TRBJ1-6,TRBV5-1,TRBD1,TGCGCCAGCAGCTCCCGGGACAGGGGGGGATATAATTCACCCCTCCACTTT,CASSSRDRGGYNSPLHF
.,TRBJ2-2,TRBV5-1,TRBD2,TGCGCCAGCAGCGCCCGGCTAGCGGGGGGATCCACCGGGGAGCTGTTTTTT,CASSARLAGGSTGELFF
.,TRBJ2-1,TRBV6-8,TRBD2,TGTGCCAGCAGGGGGCCAGCGGGAGGGAGGAATGAGCAGTTCTTC,CASRGPAGGRNEQFF
.,TRBJ1-1,TRBV18,TRBD1,TGTGCCAGCTACCCCGGGACAGGGGTGTCTGAAGCTTTCTTT,CASYPGTGVSEAFF
.,TRBJ2-5,TRBV6-8,.,TGTGCCAGCAACTCGGACGGAGAGACCCAGTACTTC,CASNSDGETQYF
few,TRBJ1-1,TRBV6-4,.,TGTGCCAGCAGTAAGGGATTGAGCACTGAAGCTTTCTTT,CASSKGLSTEAFF
.,TRBJ1-1,TRBV6-8,.,TGTGCCAGCGAACAGGGTGTGACTGAAGCTTTCTTT,CASEQGVTEAFF
few,TRBJ1-6,TRBV12-5,.,TGTGCTAGTGGTTTTCATCCGGGGCATAATTCACCCCTCCACTTT,CASGFHPGHNSPLHF
.,TRBJ1-1,TRBV11-3,TRBD1,TGTGCCAGCAGCCGACAGGGGATGAACACTGAAGCTTTCTTT,CASSRQGMNTEAFF
.,TRBJ1-1,TRBV29-1,.,TGCAGCGTTGCGGGGTCCTACCGGAGCACTGAAGCTTTCTTT,CSVAGSYRSTEAFF
.,TRBJ1-2,TRBV19,.,TGTGCCAGTAGTTGGCAGGAAGGGAGCTATGGCTACACCTTC,CASSWQEGSYGYTF
once,TRBJ1-6,TRBV12-2,.,TGTGCAAGTCGCTCGACAGGGGATAATTCACCCCTCCACTTT,CASRSTGDNSPLHF
.,TRBJ2-7,TRBV9,.,TGTGCCAGCAGCCAAAGCTCCTACGAGCAGTACTTC,CASSQSSYEQYF
few,TRBJ2-7,TRBV29-1,TRBD1,TGCAGCGTTGTTAGACAGGGGCTCGAGCAGTACTTC,CSVVRQGLEQYF
once,TRBJ2-2,TRBV11-3,.,TGTGCCAGCAGCTTGTATGAGGGGTTCGCCGGGGAGCTGTTTTTT,CASSLYEGFAGELFF
few,TRBJ1-5,TRBV6-8,TRBD1,TGTGCCAGCAGTCCTCGACAGGGGTGGCAGCCCCAGCATTTT,CASSPRQGWQPQHF
once,TRBJ2-4,TRBV5-1,.,TGCGCCAGACCGGGACAAAGAATGTCTCTAGCCAAAAACATTCAGTACTTC,CARPGQRMSLAKNIQYF
.,TRBJ2-1,TRBV7-6,.,TGTGCCAGCAGCTTAACGGCAGGGCATAATGAGCAGTTCTTC,CASSLTAGHNEQFF
.,TRBJ2-3,TRBV19,TRBD2,TGTGCCAGTAGTATATCGGGGGGACCCACAGATACGCAGTATTTT,CASSISGGPTDTQYF